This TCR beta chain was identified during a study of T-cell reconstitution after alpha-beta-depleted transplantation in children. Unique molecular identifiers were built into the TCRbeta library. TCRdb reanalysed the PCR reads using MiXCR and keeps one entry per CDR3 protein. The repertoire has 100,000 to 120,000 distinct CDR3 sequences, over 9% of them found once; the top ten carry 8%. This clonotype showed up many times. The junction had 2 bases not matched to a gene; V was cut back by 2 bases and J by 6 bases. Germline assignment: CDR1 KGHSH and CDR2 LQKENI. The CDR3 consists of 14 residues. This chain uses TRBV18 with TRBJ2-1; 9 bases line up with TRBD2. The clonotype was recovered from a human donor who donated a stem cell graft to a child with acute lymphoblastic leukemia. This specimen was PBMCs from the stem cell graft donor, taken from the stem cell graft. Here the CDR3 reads CASSPGRGGNEQFF. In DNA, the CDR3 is TGTGCCAGCTCACCAGGGCGGGGGGGCAATGAGCAGTTCTTC.